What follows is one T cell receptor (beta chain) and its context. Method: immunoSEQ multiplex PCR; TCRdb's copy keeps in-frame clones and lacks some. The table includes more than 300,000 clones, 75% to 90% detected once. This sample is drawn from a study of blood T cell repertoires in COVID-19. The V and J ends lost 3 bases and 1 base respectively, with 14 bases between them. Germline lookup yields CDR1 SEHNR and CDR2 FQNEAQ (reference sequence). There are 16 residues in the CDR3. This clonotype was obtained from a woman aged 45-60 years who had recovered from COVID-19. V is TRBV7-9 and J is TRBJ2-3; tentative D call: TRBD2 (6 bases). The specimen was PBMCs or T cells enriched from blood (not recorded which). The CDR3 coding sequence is TGTGCCAGCAGCTTGTGGCGGGGCTACCGCACAGATACGCAGTATTTT. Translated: CASSLWRGYRTDTQYF.